This T cell receptor (beta chain) was captured in a study of T cell responses to AZD1222 COVID-19 vaccine. The study, taken as a whole, reports: Repertoire sampling occurred only after the peak T cell response. Following two doses of AZD1222, Spike-specific TCR breadth and depth rose.

To note about this clone: The antigen is undetermined.

Clones were read by immunoSEQ multiplex PCR, and TCRdb kept only the in-frame ones, dropping some. The sample holds 130,000 or so clones, 85% seen once. CDR3 length equals 14 residues. Looked up from germline, CDR1 is LNHDA and CDR2 is SQIVND (reference sequence). Trimming stripped 7 bases from V and 1 base from J, with 13 bases between. The source material was peripheral blood, sampled 28 days after the second dose of the MenACWY control vaccine. The V and J genes are TRBV19 and TRBJ1-1; D not certain. This receptor was identified in an adult who received the MenACWY meningococcal vaccine as a control. The CDR3 region has the DNA TGTGCCAGTAATACCTTTACCAAGAACACTGAAGCTTTCTTT. Its protein is CASNTFTKNTEAFF.